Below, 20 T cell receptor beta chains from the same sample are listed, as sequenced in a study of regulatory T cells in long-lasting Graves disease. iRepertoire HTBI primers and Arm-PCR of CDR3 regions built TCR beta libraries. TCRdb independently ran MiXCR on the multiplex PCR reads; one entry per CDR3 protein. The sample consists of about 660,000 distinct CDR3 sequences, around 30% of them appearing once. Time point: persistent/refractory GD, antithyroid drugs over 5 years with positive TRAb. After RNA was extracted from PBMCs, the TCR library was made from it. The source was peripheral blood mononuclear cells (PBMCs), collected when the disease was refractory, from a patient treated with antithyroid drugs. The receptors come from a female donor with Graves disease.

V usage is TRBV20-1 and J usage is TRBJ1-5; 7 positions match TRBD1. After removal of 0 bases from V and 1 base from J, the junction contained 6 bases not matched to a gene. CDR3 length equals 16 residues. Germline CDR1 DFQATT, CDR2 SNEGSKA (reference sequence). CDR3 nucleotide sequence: TGCAGTGCTAGAGATTCGTCGACAGGGAGCAATCAGCCCCAGCATTTT. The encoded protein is CSARDSSTGSNQPQHF.

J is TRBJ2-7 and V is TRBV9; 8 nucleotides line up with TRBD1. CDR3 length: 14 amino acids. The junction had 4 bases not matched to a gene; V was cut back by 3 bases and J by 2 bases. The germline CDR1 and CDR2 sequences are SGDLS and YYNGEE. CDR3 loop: CASSGGQATYEQYF. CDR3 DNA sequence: TGTGCCAGCAGCGGGGGACAGGCAACCTACGAGCAGTACTTC. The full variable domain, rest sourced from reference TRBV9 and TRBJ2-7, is DSGVTQTPKHLITATGQRVTLRCSPRSGDLSVYWYQQSLDQGLQFLIQYYNGEERAKGNILERFSAQQFPDLHSELNLSSLELGDSALYFCASSGGQATYEQYFGPGTRLTVT.

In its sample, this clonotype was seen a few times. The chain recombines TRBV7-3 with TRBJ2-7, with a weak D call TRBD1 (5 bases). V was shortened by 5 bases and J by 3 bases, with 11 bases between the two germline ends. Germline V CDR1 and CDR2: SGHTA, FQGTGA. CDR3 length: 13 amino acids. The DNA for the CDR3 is TGTGCCAGCAGCCAAGACAGCTTCTACGAGCAGTACTTC. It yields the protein CASSQDSFYEQYF.

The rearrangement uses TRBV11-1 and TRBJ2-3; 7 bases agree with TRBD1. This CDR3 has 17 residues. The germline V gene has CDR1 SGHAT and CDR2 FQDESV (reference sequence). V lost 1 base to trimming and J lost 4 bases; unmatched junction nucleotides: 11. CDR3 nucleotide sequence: TGTGCCAGCAGCTTAGACGGAGCAGGGGGAGAAGCAGATACGCAGTATTTT. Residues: CASSLDGAGGEADTQYF.

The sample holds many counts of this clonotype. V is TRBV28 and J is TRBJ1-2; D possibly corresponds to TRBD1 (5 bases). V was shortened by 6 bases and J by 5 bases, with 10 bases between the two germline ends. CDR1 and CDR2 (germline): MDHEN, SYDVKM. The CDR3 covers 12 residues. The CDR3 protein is CASRWGEYGYTF. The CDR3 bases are TGTGCCAGCAGGTGGGGGGAATATGGCTACACCTTC.

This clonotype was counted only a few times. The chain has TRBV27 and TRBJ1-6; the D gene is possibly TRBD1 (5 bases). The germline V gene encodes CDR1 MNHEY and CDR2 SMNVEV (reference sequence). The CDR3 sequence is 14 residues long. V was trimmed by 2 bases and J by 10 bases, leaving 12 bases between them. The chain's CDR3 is CASSLIQGRSPLHF. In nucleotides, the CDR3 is TGTGCCAGCAGTTTAATCCAGGGACGCTCACCCCTCCACTTT.

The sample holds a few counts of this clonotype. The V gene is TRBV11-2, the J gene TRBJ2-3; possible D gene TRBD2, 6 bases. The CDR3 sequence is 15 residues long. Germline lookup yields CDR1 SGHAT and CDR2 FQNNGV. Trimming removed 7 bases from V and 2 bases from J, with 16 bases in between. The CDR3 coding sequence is TGTGCCAGCACCCTAACCGGGAGAACCACAGATACGCAGTATTTT. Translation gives CASTLTGRTTDTQYF.

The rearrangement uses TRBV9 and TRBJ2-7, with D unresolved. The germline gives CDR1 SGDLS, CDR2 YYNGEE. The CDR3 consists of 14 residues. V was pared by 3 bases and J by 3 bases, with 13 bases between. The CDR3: CASSGGAGGYEQYF. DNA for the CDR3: TGTGCCAGCAGCGGAGGCGCAGGTGGCTACGAGCAGTACTTC. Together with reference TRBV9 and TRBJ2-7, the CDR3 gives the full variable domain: DSGVTQTPKHLITATGQRVTLRCSPRSGDLSVYWYQQSLDQGLQFLIQYYNGEERAKGNILERFSAQQFPDLHSELNLSSLELGDSALYFCASSGGAGGYEQYFGPGTRLTVT.

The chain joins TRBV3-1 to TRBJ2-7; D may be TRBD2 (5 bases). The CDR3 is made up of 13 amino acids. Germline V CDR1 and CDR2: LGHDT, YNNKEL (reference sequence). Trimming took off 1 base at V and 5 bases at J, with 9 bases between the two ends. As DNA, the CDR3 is TGTGCCAGCAGCCAAGGATCGAGGGACGAGCAGTACTTC. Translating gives CASSQGSRDEQYF.

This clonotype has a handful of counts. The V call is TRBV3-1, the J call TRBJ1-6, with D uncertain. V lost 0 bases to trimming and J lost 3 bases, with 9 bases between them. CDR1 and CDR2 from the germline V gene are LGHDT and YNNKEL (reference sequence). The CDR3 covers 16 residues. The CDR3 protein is CASSQERMDYNSPLHF. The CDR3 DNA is TGTGCCAGCAGCCAAGAACGGATGGACTATAATTCACCCCTCCACTTT.

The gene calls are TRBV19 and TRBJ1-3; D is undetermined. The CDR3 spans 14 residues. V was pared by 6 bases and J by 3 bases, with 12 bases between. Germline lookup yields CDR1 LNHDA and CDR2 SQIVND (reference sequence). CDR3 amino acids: CASSTSGVGNTIYF. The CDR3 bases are TGTGCCAGTAGCACCAGTGGGGTTGGAAACACCATATATTTT.

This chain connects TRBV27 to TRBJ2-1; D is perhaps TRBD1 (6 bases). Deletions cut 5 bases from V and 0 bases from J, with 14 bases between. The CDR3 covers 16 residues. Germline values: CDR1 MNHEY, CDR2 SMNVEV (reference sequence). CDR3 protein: CASSETGLRSYNEQFF. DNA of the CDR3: TGTGCCAGCAGTGAGACAGGATTACGCTCCTACAATGAGCAGTTCTTC.

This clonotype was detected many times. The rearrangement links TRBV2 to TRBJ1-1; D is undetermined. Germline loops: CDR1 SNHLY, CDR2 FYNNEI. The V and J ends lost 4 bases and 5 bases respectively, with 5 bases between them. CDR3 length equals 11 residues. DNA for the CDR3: TGTGCCAGCAGTGTACCAACTGAAGCTTTCTTT. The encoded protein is CASSVPTEAFF.

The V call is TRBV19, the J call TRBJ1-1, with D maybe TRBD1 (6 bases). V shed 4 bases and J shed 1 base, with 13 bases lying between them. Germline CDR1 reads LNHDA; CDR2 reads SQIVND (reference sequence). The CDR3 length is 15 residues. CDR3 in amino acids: CASSRKGVSNTEAFF. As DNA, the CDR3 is TGTGCCAGTAGTAGGAAGGGGGTCTCGAACACTGAAGCTTTCTTT.

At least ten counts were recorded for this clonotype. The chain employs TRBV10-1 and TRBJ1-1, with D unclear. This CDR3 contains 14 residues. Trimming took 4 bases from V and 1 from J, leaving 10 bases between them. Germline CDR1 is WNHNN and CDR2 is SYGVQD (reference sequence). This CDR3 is CASSAGSQNTEAFF. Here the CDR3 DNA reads TGCGCCAGCAGTGCGGGCAGCCAGAACACTGAAGCTTTCTTT.

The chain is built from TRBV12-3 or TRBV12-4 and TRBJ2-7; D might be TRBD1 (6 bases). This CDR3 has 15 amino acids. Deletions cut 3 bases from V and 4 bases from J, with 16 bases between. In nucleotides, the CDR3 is TGTGCCAGCAGTTTGTCCGGGCAGGGGAAGTACGAGCAGTACTTC. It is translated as CASSLSGQGKYEQYF.

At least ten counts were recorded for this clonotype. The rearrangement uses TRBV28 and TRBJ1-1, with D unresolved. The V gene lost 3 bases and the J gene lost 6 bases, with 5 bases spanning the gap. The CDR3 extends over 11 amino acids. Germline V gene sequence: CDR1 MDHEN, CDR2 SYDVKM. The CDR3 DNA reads TGTGCCAGCAGTTTCTACTCTGAAGCTTTCTTT. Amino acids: CASSFYSEAFF.

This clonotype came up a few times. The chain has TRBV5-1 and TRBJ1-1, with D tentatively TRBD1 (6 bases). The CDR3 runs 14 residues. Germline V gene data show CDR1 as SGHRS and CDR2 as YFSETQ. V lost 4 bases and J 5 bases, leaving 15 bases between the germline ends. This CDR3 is CASSKADSTTEAFF. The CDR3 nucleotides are TGCGCCAGCAGCAAGGCGGACAGCACAACTGAAGCTTTCTTT. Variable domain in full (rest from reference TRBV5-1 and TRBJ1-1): KAGVTQTPRYLIKTRGQQVTLSCSPISGHRSVSWYQQTPGQGLQFLFEYFSETQRNKGNFPGRFSGRQFSNSRSEMNVSTLELGDSALYLCASSKADSTTEAFFGQGTRLTVV.

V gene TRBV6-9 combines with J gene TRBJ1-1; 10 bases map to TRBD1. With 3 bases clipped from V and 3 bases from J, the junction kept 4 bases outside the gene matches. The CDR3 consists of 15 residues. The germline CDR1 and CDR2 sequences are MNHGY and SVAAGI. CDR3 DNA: TGTGCCAGCAGTTACCGGGACAGGGGTGACACTGAAGCTTTCTTT. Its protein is CASSYRDRGDTEAFF.

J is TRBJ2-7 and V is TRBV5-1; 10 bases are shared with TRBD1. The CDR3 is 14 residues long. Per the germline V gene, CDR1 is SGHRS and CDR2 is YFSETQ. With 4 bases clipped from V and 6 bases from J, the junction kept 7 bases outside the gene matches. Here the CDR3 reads CASSRGQGVGEQYF. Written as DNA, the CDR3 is TGCGCCAGCAGCCGAGGACAGGGGGTCGGCGAGCAGTACTTC. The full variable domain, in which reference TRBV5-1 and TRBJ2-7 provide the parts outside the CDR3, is KAGVTQTPRYLIKTRGQQVTLSCSPISGHRSVSWYQQTPGQGLQFLFEYFSETQRNKGNFPGRFSGRQFSNSRSEMNVSTLELGDSALYLCASSRGQGVGEQYFGPGTRLTVT.